Shown below are 8 T cell receptor beta chains from a single sample sequenced in a study of metastatic and nonmetastatic thyroid tumors. Using MiXCR, TCRdb re-called clones from the PCR reads. Among fewer than 15,000 clones listed, roughly a quarter were seen once. Before thyroid surgery, none of the patients had received any treatment. The sequenced material came from tumor tissue. These receptors came from a female donor with papillary thyroid cancer or a benign thyroid nodule (not recorded which). Some clones in this sample may be carry-over from other donors' samples.

The V gene is TRBV12-3 or TRBV12-4, the J gene TRBJ2-3, with TRBD1 matching 9 bases. CDR3 size: 14 residues. Unmatched junction bases numbered 5, after V lost 6 bases and J lost 4 bases. CDR3 region: CASRRTGVPDTQYF. The CDR3 region has the DNA TGTGCCAGCAGGCGGACAGGGGTCCCAGATACGCAGTATTTT.

There are a few counts of this clone. The J gene is TRBJ1-2, the V gene TRBV6-1; 7 nucleotides line up with TRBD1. V shed 5 bases, J shed 4 bases, and the junction held 4 bases outside the gene matches. Per germline, CDR1 MNHNS and CDR2 SASEGT. The CDR3 has 13 amino acids. The CDR3 bases are TGTGCCAGCAGTCAAGACAGGGTCTATGGCTACACCTTC. This codes for CASSQDRVYGYTF.

V usage is TRBV5-1 and J usage is TRBJ2-6, with unresolved D. Germline lookup yields CDR1 SGHRS and CDR2 YFSETQ. This CDR3 comprises 16 residues. Trimming cost V 0 bases and J 0 bases, with 7 bases left between them. Here the CDR3 reads CASSLDALSGANVLTF. In DNA, the CDR3 is TGCGCCAGCAGCTTGGATGCCCTCTCTGGGGCCAACGTCCTGACTTTC.

The V gene is TRBV30, the J gene TRBJ1-2, with D possibly TRBD1 on 6 matching bases. Between the trimmed V and J ends, which lost 0 bases and 6 bases, there was a span of 8 bases. CDR1 is GTSNPN and CDR2 is SVGIG in the germline V gene (reference sequence). This CDR3 is 12 amino acids long. The CDR3 sequence: CAWSVEGDGYTF. CDR3 coding DNA: TGTGCCTGGAGTGTAGAGGGGGATGGCTACACCTTC.

By share of the sample, this clone is large (0.1 to 1%). The chain employs TRBV24-1 and TRBJ1-4; the D is unclear. V lost 11 bases, J lost 3 bases, and 9 bases lay in between. CDR1 and CDR2 (germline): KGHDR, SFDVKD. CDR3 length equals 12 residues. CDR3 DNA sequence: TGTGCCATCGGTTCGGCTAATGAAAAACTGTTTTTT. It translates to CAIGSANEKLFF.

The V gene is TRBV20-1, the J gene TRBJ1-1; D gene unclear. V lost 4 bases and J 0 bases, leaving 18 bases between the germline ends. Germline lookup yields CDR1 DFQATT and CDR2 SNEGSKA (reference sequence). CDR3 size: 16 residues. CDR3 region: CSATRTDRNLNTEAFF. CDR3 nucleotide sequence: TGCAGTGCTACCCGAACGGACCGGAACTTGAACACTGAAGCTTTCTTT.

The chain joins TRBV12-3 or TRBV12-4 to TRBJ1-6; weak D call: TRBD1 (5 bases). This CDR3 is built from 12 residues. V was clipped by 2 bases and J by 15 bases, with 11 bases between them. The CDR3 is CASSLLGGSLHF. CDR3 DNA sequence: TGTGCCAGCAGTTTATTGGGGGGAAGCCTCCACTTT.

This clone is termed medium-sized (0.01 to 0.1%). The J gene is TRBJ2-3, the V gene TRBV19; D possibly corresponds to TRBD1 (6 bases). The germline V gene has CDR1 LNHDA and CDR2 SQIVND (reference sequence). The CDR3 loop spans 15 amino acids. V was clipped by 10 bases and J by 0 bases, with 17 bases between them. The DNA for the CDR3 is TGTGCCACGAGGAGGCAGGGGAAAAGCACAGATACGCAGTATTTT. Its translation: CATRRQGKSTDTQYF.